These 5 T cell receptor beta chains came from one sample sequenced in a study of beta chain features in type 1 diabetes. Investigators reverse transcribed all isolated RNA, so they sequenced expressed TCRB transcripts. Sequenced by immunoSEQ multiplex PCR; TCRdb stores in-frame clones only, minus some. Of about 410,000 clones in the sample, roughly 13% were seen once. The sequenced sample consisted of naive CD4+ T cells from blood. These receptors came from a man in his thirties or forties in good health.

The table lists this clone with a few counts. V gene TRBV18 combines with J gene TRBJ2-7; TRBD1 matches 8 bases. V dropped 6 bases and J dropped 4; count of bases not matched to a gene: 11. Germline CDR1 and CDR2: KGHSH and LQKENI. This CDR3 has 15 residues. The CDR3 loop reads CASSLGQGGPYEQYF. The CDR3 nucleotides are TGTGCCAGCTCCCTCGGACAGGGAGGACCATACGAGCAGTACTTC.

This sequence joins TRBV9 and TRBJ1-1, with TRBD1 matching over 8 bases. Germline assignment: CDR1 SGDLS and CDR2 YYNGEE. This CDR3 is built from 14 residues. V was pared by 6 bases and J by 3 bases, with 7 bases of the junction left unmatched. CDR3 loop: CASTAGGQDTEAFF. DNA for the CDR3: TGTGCCAGCACGGCGGGGGGACAGGACACTGAAGCTTTCTTT.

This CDR3 is CASSSPLAGHYEQYF. The DNA of the CDR3 is TGTGCCAGCAGTTCGCCCCTAGCGGGGCACTACGAGCAGTACTTC. The chain combines TRBV27 with TRBJ2-7; 9 positions match TRBD2. The trim removed 4 bases at V and 3 bases at J, leaving 7 bases unmatched. Germline V gives CDR1 MNHEY, CDR2 SMNVEV (reference sequence). CDR3 size: 15 residues.

The V gene is TRBV6-1, the J gene TRBJ1-5; 7 nucleotides match TRBD1. CDR1 is MNHNS and CDR2 is SASEGT in the germline V gene. This CDR3 has 14 amino acids. The V segment lost 6 bases and the J segment 4 bases; nucleotides outside the gene matches: 6. CDR3: CASRLRQGNQPQHF. For the CDR3, the DNA is TGTGCCAGCAGATTGAGACAGGGAAATCAGCCCCAGCATTTT.

This clone was picked up a small number of times. The chain recombines TRBV5-1 with TRBJ2-7, with TRBD2 matching 7 bases. The CDR3 covers 14 residues. Unmatched junction bases numbered 6, after V lost 2 bases and J lost 4 bases. Germline V gene data show CDR1 as SGHRS and CDR2 as YFSETQ. As DNA, the CDR3 is TGCGCCAGCAGCTTCGGTCCTAGCGGATACGAGCAGTACGTC. The encoded protein is CASSFGPSGYEQYV.